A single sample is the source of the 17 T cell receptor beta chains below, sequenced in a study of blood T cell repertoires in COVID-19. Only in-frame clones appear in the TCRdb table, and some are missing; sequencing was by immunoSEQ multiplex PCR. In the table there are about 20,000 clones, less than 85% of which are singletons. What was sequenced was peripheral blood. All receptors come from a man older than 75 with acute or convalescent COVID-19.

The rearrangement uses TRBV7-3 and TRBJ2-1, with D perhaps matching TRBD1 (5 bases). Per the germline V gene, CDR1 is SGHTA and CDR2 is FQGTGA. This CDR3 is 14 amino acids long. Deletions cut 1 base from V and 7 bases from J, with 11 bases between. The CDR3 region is CASSLNSQVNEQFF. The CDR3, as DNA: TGTGCCAGCAGCTTAAATTCACAGGTAAATGAGCAGTTCTTC.

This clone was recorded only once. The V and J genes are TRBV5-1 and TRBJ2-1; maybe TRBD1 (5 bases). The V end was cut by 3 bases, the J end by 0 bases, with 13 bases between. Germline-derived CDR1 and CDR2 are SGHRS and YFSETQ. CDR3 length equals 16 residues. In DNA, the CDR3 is TGCGCCAGCAGCTGGGGCATGGCTGGCTCCTACAATGAGCAGTTCTTC. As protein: CASSWGMAGSYNEQFF.

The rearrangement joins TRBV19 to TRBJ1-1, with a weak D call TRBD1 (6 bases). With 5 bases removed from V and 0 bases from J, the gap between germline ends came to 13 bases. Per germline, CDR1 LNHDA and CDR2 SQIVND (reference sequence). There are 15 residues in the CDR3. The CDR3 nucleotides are TGTGCCAGTAGTCCCCTCGGGGGGCTGAACACTGAAGCTTTCTTT. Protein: CASSPLGGLNTEAFF.

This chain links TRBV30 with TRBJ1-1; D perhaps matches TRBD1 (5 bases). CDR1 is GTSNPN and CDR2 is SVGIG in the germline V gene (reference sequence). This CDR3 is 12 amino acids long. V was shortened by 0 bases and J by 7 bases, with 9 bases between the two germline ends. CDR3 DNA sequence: TGTGCCTGGAGTGTTCAGGGATTTGAAGCTTTCTTT. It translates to CAWSVQGFEAFF.

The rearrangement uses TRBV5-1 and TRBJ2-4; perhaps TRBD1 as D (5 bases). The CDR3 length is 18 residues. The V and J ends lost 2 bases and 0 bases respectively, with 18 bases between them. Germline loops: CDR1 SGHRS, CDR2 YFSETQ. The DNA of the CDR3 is TGCGCCAGCAGCTTAGGCAGGGCCCAGCTTCTAGCCAAAAACATTCAGTACTTC. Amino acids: CASSLGRAQLLAKNIQYF.

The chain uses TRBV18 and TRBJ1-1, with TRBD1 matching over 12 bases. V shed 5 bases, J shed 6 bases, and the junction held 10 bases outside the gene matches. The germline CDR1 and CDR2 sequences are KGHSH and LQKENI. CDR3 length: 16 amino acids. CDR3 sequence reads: CASSNRDRGLSPEAFF. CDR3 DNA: TGTGCCAGCTCAAACCGGGACAGGGGGCTGTCCCCTGAAGCTTTCTTT.

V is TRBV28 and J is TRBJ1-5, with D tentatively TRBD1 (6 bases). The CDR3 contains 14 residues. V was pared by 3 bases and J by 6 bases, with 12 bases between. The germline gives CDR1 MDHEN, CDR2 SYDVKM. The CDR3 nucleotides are TGTGCCAGCAGTTTGGGGGGGGCCTTTCAGCCCCAGCATTTT. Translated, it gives CASSLGGAFQPQHF.

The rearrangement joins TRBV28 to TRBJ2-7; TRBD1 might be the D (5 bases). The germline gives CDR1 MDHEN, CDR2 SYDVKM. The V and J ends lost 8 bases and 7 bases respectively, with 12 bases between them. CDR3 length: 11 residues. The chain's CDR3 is CASGSTEEQYF. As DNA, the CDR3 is TGTGCCAGCGGGTCGACAGAAGAGCAGTACTTC.

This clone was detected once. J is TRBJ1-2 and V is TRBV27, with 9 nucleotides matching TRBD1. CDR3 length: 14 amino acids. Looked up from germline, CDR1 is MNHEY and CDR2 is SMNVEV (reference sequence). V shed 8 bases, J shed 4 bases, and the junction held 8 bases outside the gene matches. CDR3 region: CASWGQGNFYGYTF. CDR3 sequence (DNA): TGTGCCAGCTGGGGACAGGGCAACTTCTATGGCTACACCTTC.

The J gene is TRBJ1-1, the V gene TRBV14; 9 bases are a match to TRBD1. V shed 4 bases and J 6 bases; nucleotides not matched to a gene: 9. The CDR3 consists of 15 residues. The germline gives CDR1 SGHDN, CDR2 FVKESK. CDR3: CASSPNRGLTAEAFF. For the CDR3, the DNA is TGTGCCAGCAGCCCCAACAGGGGGCTAACGGCTGAAGCTTTCTTT.

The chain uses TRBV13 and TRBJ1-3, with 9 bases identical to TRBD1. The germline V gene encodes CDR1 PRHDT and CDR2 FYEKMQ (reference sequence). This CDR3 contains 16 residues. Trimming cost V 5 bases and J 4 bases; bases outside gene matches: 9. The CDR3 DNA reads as TGTGCCAGCAGCCAAACAGCCGGGACAGGGGGAAACACCATATATTTT. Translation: CASSQTAGTGGNTIYF.

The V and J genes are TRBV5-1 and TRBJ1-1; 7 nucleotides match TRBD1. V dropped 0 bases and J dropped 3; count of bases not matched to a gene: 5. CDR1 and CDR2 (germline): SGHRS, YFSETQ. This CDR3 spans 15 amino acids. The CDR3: CASSLAVDRYTEAFF. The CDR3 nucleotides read TGCGCCAGCAGCTTGGCAGTGGACAGGTACACTGAAGCTTTCTTT.

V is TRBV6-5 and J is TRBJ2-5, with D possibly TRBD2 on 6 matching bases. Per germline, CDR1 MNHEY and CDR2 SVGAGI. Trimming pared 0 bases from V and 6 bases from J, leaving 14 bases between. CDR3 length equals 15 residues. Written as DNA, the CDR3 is TGTGCCAGCAGTTACTCGACTAGGGCAGGACAGACCCAGTACTTC. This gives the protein CASSYSTRAGQTQYF.

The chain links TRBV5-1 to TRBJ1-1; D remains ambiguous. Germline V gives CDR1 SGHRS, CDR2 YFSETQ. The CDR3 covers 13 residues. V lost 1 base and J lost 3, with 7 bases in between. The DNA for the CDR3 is TGCGCCAGCAGCTTGAATTCCTACACTGAAGCTTTCTTT. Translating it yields CASSLNSYTEAFF.

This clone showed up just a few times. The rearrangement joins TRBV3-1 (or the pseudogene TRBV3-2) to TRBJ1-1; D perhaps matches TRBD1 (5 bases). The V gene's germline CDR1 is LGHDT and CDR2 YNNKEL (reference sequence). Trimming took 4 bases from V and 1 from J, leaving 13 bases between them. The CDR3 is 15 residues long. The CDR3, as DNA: TGTGCCAGCAGCCCCCAGGGTAGGGGGAACACTGAAGCTTTCTTT. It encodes CASSPQGRGNTEAFF.

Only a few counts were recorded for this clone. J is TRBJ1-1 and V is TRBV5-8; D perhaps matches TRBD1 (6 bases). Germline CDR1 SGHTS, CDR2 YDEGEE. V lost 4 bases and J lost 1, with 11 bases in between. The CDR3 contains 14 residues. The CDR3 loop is CASSHYRENTEAFF. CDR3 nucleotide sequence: TGTGCCAGCAGCCACTACAGGGAGAACACTGAAGCTTTCTTT.

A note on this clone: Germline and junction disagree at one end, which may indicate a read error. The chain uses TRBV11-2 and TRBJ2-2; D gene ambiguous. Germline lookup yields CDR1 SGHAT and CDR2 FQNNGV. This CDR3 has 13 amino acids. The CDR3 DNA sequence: TGTGCCAGCACCTTACTCACAACCGGGGAGCTGTTTTTT. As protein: CASTLLTTGELFF.